A selection of T cell receptor beta chains follows, all from one sample in a study of cytomegalovirus exposure and HLA in healthy donors. Profiled with immunoSEQ multiplex PCR; TCRdb holds only in-frame clones, not every one. The sample carries some 170,000 clones, 86% recorded once. The sequenced sample was PBMCs. These receptor sequences come from a woman between 18 and 30 years old in good health and CMV-seronegative. Both conserved end residues are part of each CDR3. D genes are given only for firm matches. Not all rows give a size; the values are once, few, many and, for expanded clones, a class.

.	.	TRBJ2-2	TRBV30	CAWSVSGVSGELFF	TGTGCCTGGAGTGTGTCAGGGGTATCGGGGGAGCTGTTTTTT
.	.	TRBJ1-5	TRBV6-1	CASSALMGGHQPQHF	TGTGCCAGCAGTGCCCTAATGGGGGGTCATCAGCCCCAGCATTTT
.	TRBD2	TRBJ2-1	TRBV7-2	CASRKGWGTSGNNEQFF	TGTGCCAGCAGGAAAGGGTGGGGGACTAGCGGAAACAATGAGCAGTTCTTC
.	.	TRBJ2-2	TRBV4-3	CASSRDARRPWTGELFF	TGCGCCAGCAGCCGCGACGCAAGGAGACCGTGGACCGGGGAGCTGTTTTTT
.	.	TRBJ1-1	TRBV2	CASSDAGKTEAFF	TGTGCCAGCAGTGATGCGGGAAAGACTGAAGCTTTCTTT
.	TRBD1	TRBJ2-5	TRBV7-9	CASSWGQGGQETQYF	TGTGCCAGCAGCTGGGGACAGGGCGGCCAAGAGACCCAGTACTTC
.	.	TRBJ1-1	TRBV7-2	CASIKGDRVPIAFF	TGTGCCAGCATCAAGGGGGATCGTGTCCCGATTGCTTTCTTT
.	.	TRBJ1-2	TRBV6-5	CASRARTANYGYTF	TGTGCCAGCAGGGCCCGGACAGCTAACTATGGCTACACCTTC
once	TRBD2	TRBJ2-5	TRBV2	CASSDNFPGGMYF	TGTGCCAGCAGCGATAACTTCCCGGGAGGAATGTACTTC
.	TRBD1	TRBJ1-3	TRBV2	CASGTGHFSGNTIYF	TGTGCCAGCGGGACAGGGCACTTCTCTGGAAACACCATATATTTT
once	.	TRBJ2-5	TRBV5-6	CASSLEARVKETQYF	TGTGCCAGCAGCTTGGAGGCCAGGGTGAAAGAGACCCAGTACTTC
.	.	TRBJ2-1	TRBV27	CASVGGGSSGLEQFF	TGTGCCAGCGTCGGGGGCGGGAGTTCGGGACTTGAGCAGTTCTTC
.	.	TRBJ2-1	TRBV27	CASSFGRSEQFF	TGTGCCAGCAGTTTCGGGAGAAGTGAGCAGTTCTTC
.	.	TRBJ2-3	TRBV29-1	CSGLGLPSTDTQYF	TGCAGCGGCCTCGGACTACCTAGCACAGATACGCAGTATTTT
once	.	TRBJ1-6	TRBV18	CASSPSRTANSPLHF	TGTGCCAGCTCACCATCCAGGACAGCTAATTCACCCCTCCACTTT
few	TRBD1	TRBJ2-5	TRBV7-2	CASSLASQGVQETQYF	TGTGCCAGCAGCTTGGCCTCTCAGGGGGTCCAAGAGACCCAGTACTTC
.	.	TRBJ2-1	TRBV9	CASSVVGQRNNEQFF	TGTGCCAGCAGCGTAGTAGGACAAAGGAACAATGAGCAGTTCTTC
.	.	TRBJ1-1	TRBV19	CASSTQGIGWATEAFF	TGTGCCAGTAGTACCCAGGGAATTGGATGGGCCACTGAAGCTTTCTTT
.	.	TRBJ2-7	TRBV6-5	CASSYSPESSYEQYF	TGTGCCAGCAGTTACTCTCCTGAGAGCTCCTACGAGCAGTACTTC
.	.	TRBJ1-5	TRBV27	CASSFEGVNQPQHF	TGTGCCAGCAGTTTTGAAGGGGTCAATCAGCCCCAGCATTTT
.	.	TRBJ1-1	TRBV5-4	CASSRQERGTEAFF	TGTGCCAGCAGCCGACAAGAACGGGGCACTGAAGCTTTCTTT
once	TRBD1	TRBJ1-5	TRBV19	CASSLTGGDNQPQHF	TGTGCCAGTAGTCTAACAGGGGGTGACAATCAGCCCCAGCATTTT
.	.	TRBJ2-1	TRBV19	CASREGAYNEQFF	TGTGCCAGTAGGGAGGGCGCCTACAATGAGCAGTTCTTC
.	.	TRBJ2-7	TRBV12-5	CASALVETYEQYF	TGTGCTAGTGCTTTGGTAGAGACCTACGAGCAGTACTTC
.	.	TRBJ2-7	TRBV15	CATSEGVPSYEQYF	TGTGCCACCAGCGAAGGGGTCCCCTCCTACGAGCAGTACTTC